This T cell receptor (beta chain) was recorded in a study of blood T cell repertoires in COVID-19. Study in general: Samples came from the United States, Italy and Spain, spanning acute and convalescent COVID-19. Sources were T cells, B-cell-depleted T cells, or PBMCs; the material itself was cDNA or gDNA.

The authors' processing: The assay estimated nucleated cells by amplifying reference gene primers. The repertoire was sequenced with immunoSEQ multiplex PCR; TCRdb's copy has only in-frame clones and lacks some. That table gives V, J and clone size, and the DNA gave D and trimming. The table lists approximately 160,000 clones, 70% to 90% of them singletons, with 5.5% to 7% in the top ten. V lost 4 bases, J lost 4 bases, and 10 bases lay in between. The CDR3 sequence is 13 residues long. Germline CDR1 reads SEHNR; CDR2 reads FQNEAQ (reference sequence). The receptor comes from a man aged 45-65 years with active or convalescent COVID-19. Source material: peripheral blood. The chain uses TRBV7-9 and TRBJ1-2, with D tentatively TRBD1 (6 bases). CDR3 in DNA: TGTGCCAGCAGCTCGACAGGAAGCTATGGCTACACCTTC. As protein: CASSSTGSYGYTF.